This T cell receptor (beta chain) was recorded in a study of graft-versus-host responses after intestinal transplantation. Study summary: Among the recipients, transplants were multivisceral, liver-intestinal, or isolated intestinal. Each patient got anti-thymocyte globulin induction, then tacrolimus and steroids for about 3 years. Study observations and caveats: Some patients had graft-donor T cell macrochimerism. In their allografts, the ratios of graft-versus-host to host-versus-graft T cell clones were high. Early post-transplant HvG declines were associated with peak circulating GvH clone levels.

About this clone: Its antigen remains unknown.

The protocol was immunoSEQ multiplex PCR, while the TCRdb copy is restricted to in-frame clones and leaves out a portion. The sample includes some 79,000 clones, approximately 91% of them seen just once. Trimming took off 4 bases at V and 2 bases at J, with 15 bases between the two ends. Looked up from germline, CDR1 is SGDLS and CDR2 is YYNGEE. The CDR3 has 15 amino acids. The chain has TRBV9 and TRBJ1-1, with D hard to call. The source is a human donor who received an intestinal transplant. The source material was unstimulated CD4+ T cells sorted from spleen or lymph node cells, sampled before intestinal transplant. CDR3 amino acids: CASSSRGEVNTEAFF. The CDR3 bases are TGTGCCAGCAGCTCCCGGGGAGAAGTCAACACTGAAGCTTTCTTT.